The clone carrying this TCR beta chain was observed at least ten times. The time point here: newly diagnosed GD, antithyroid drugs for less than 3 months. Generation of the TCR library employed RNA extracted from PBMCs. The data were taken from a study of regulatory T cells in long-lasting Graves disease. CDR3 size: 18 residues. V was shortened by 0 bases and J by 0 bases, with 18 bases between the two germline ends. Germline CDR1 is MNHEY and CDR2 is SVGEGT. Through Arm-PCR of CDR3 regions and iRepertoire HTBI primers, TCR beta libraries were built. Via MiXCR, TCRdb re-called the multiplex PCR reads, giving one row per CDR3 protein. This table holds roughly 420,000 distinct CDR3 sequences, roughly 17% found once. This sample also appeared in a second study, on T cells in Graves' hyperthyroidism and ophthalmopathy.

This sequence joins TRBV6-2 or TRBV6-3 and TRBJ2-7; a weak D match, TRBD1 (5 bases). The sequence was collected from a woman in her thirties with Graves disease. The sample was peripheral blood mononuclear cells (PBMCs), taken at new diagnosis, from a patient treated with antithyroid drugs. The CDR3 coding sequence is TGTGCCAGCAGTTACTCACAGGATTATCCTGCTAGCTCCTACGAGCAGTACTTC. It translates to CASSYSQDYPASSYEQYF.